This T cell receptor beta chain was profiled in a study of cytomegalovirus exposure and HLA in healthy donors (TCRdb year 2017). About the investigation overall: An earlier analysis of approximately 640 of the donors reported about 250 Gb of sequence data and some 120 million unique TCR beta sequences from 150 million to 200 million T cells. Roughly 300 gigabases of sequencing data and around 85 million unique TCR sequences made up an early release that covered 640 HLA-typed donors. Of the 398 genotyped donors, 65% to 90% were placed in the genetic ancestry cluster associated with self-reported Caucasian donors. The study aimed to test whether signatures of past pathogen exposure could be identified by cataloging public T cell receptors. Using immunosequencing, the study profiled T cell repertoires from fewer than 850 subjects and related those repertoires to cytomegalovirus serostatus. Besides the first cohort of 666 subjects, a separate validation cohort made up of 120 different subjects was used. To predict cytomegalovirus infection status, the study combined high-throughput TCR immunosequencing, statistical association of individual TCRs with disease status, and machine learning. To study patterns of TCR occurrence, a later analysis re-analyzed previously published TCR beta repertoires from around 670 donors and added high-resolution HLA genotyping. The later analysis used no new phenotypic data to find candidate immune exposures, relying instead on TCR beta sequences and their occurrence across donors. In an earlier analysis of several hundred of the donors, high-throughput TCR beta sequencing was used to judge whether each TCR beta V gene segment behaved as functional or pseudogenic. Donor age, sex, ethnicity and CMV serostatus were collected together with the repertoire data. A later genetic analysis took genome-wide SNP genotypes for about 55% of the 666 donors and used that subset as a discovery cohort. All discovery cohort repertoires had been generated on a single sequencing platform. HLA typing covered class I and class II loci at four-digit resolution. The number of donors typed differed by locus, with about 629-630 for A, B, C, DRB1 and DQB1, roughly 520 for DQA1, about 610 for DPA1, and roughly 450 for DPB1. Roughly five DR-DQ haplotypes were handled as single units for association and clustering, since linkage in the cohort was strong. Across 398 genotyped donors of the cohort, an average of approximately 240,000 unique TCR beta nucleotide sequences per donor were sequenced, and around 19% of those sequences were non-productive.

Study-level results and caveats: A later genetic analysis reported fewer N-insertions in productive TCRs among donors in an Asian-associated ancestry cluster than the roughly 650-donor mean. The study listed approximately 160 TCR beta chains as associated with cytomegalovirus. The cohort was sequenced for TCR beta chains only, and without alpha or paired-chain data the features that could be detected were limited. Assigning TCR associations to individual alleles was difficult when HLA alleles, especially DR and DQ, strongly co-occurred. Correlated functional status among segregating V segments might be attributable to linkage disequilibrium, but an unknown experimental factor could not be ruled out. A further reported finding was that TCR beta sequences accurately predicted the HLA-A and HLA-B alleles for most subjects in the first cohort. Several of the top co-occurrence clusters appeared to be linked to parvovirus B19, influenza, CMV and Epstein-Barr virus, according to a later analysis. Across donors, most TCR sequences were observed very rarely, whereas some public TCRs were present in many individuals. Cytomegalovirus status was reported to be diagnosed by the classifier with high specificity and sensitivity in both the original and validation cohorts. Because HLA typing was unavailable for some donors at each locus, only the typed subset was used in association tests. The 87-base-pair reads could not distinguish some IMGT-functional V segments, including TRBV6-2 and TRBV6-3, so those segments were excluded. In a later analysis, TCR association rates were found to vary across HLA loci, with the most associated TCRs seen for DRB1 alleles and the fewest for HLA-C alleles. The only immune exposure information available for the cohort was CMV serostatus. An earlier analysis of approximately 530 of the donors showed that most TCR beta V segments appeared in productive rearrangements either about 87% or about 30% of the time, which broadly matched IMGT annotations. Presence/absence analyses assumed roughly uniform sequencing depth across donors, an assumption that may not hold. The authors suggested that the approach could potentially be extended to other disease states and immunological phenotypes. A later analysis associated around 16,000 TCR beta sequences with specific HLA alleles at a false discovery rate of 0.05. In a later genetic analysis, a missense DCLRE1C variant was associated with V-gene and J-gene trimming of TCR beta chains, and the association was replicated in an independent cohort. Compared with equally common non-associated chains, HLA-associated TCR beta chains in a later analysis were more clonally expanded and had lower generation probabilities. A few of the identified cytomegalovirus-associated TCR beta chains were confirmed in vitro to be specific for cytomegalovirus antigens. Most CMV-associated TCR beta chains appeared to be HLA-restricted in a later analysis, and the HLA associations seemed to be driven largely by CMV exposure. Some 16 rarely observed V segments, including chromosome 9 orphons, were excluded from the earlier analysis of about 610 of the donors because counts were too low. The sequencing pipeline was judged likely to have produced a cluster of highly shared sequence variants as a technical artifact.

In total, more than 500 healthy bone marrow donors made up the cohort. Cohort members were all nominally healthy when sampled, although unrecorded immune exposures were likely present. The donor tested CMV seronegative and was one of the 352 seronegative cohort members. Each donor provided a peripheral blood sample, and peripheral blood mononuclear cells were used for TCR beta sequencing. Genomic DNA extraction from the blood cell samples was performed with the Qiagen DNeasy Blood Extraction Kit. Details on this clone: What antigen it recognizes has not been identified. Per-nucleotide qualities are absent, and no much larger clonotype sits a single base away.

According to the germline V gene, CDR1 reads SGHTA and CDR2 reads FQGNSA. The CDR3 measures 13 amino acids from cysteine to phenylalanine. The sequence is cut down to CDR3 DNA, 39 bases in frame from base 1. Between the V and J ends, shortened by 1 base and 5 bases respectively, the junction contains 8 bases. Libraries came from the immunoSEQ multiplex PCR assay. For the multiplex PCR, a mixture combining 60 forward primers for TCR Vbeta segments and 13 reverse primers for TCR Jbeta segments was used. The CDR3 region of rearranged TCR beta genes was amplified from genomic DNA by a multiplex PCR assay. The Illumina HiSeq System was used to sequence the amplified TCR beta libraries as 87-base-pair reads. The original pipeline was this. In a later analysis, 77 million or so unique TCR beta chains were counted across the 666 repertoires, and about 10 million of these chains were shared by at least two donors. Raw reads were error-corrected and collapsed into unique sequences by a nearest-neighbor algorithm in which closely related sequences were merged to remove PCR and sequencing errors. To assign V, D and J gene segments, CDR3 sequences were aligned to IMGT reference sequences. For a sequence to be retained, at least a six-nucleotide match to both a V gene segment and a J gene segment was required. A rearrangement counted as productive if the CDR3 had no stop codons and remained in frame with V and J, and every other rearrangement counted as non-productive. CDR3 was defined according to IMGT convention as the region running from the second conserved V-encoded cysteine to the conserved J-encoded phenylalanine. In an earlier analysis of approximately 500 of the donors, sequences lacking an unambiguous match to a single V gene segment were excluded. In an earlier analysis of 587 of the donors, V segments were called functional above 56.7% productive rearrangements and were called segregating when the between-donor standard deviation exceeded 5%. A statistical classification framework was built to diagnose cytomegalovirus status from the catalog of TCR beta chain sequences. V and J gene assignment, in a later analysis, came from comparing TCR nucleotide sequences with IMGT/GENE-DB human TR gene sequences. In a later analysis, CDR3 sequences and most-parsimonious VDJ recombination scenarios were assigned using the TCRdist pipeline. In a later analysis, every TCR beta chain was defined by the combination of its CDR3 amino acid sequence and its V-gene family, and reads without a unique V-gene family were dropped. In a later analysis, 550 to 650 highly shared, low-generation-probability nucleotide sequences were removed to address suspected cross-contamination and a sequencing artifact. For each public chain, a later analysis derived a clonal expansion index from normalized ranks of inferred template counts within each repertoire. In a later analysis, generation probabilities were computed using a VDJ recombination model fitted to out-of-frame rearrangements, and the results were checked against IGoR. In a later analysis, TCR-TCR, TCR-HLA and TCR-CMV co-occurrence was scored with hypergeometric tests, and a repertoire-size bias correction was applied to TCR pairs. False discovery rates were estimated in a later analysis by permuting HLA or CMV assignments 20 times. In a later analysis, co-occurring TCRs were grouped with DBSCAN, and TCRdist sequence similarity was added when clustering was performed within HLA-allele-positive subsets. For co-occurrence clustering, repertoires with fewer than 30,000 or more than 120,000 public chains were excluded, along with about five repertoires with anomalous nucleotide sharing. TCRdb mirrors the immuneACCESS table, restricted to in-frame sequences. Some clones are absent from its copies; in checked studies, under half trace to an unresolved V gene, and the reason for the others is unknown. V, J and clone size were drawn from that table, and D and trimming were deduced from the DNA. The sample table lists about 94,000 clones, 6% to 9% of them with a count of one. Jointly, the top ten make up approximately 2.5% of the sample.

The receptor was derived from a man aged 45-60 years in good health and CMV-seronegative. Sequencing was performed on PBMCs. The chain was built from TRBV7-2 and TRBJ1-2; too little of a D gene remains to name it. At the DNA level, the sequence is TGTGCCAGCAGCTTAGACAAGTCGTATGGCTACACCTTC. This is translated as CASSLDKSYGYTF.